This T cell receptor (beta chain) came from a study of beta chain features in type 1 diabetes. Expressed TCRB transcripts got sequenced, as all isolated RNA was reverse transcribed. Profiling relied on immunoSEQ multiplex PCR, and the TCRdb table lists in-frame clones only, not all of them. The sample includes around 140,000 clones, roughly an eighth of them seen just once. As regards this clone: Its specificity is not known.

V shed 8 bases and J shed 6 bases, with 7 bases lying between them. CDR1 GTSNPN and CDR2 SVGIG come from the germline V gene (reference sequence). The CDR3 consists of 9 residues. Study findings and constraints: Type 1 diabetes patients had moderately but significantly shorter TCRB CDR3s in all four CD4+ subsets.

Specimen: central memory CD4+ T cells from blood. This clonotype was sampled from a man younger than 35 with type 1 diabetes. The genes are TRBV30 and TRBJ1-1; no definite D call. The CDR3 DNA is TGTGCCCTAAACCCTGAAGCTTTCTTT. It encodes CALNPEAFF.